These 7 T cell receptor beta chains came from one sample sequenced in a study of spatial heterogeneity in lung cancer. One entry per CDR3 protein, called by TCRdb with MiXCR from the 5' RACE reads. The sample lists some 41,000 distinct CDR3 sequences; approximately 22% were seen once. This sample's time point: blood at routine non-recurrence follow-up after resection. Specimen: PBMCs, collected at follow-up. The origin of the receptors is a female donor with early-stage non-small cell lung cancer.

The V call is TRBV7-3, the J call TRBJ1-6; TRBD1 is a possible D gene (5 bases). CDR1 is SGHTA and CDR2 is FQGTGA in the germline V gene. V lost 5 bases and J lost 8, with 16 bases in between. The CDR3 runs 15 residues. CDR3 amino acids: CASSLLTGRDSPLHF. CDR3 nucleotide sequence: TGTGCCAGCAGCCTCTTAACAGGACGGGATTCACCCCTCCACTTT.

This clonotype was picked up a small number of times. The rearrangement uses TRBV9 and TRBJ2-1, with D possibly being TRBD1 (7 bases). Germline-derived CDR1 and CDR2 are SGDLS and YYNGEE. The V gene lost 4 bases and the J gene lost 10 bases, with 18 bases spanning the gap. This CDR3 spans 14 amino acids. The CDR3 DNA reads TGTGCCAGCAGCCCAAACAGGGGACTGGGAGAGCAGTTCTTC. It yields the protein CASSPNRGLGEQFF.

V gene TRBV5-5 combines with J gene TRBJ2-6, with D perhaps matching TRBD2 (5 bases). Germline values: CDR1 SGHKS, CDR2 YYEKEE (reference sequence). Trimming cost V 4 bases and J 0 bases, with 11 bases left between them. The CDR3 covers 16 residues. The CDR3 protein is CASSRVGVSGANVLTF. The CDR3 DNA reads TGTGCCAGCAGCCGCGTGGGAGTCTCTGGGGCCAACGTCCTGACTTTC.

The V gene is TRBV20-1, the J gene TRBJ1-3, with D unresolved. This CDR3 is 12 amino acids long. The germline gives CDR1 DFQATT, CDR2 SNEGSKA (reference sequence). Trimming took 1 base from V and 8 from J, leaving 9 bases between them. The CDR3 spells CSARAYGDTIYF. The CDR3 DNA sequence: TGCAGTGCTAGAGCTTACGGCGACACCATATATTTT.

This clonotype was found many times. The chain uses TRBV20-1 and TRBJ2-7; a possible D gene is TRBD1 (6 bases). This CDR3 is 12 amino acids long. V was pared by 3 bases and J by 6 bases, with 12 bases between. Germline V gene lookup returns CDR1 DFQATT and CDR2 SNEGSKA (reference sequence). Here the CDR3 DNA reads TGCAGTGCTAGCAGCCAGGGGCGCGAGCAGTACTTC. As protein: CSASSQGREQYF.

This clonotype was counted a few times. V is TRBV6-6 and J is TRBJ2-7, with D maybe TRBD2 (5 bases). This CDR3 is built from 14 residues. V lost 2 bases and J lost 6, with 14 bases in between. Germline values: CDR1 MNHNY, CDR2 SVGAGI (reference sequence). CDR3: CASSYDLAGLEQYF. The DNA of the CDR3 is TGTGCCAGCAGTTACGACCTAGCAGGACTCGAGCAGTACTTC.

This clonotype was seen at least ten times. This chain joins TRBV29-1 and TRBJ1-1; D not resolved. V was shortened by 4 bases and J by 4 bases, with 13 bases between the two germline ends. CDR1 is SQVTM, CDR2 ANQGSEA, per germline. This CDR3 has 13 amino acids. The CDR3 nucleotides read TGCAGCGTTGCCACCGGCGGAGGCACTGAAGCTTTCTTT. It codes for CSVATGGGTEAFF.